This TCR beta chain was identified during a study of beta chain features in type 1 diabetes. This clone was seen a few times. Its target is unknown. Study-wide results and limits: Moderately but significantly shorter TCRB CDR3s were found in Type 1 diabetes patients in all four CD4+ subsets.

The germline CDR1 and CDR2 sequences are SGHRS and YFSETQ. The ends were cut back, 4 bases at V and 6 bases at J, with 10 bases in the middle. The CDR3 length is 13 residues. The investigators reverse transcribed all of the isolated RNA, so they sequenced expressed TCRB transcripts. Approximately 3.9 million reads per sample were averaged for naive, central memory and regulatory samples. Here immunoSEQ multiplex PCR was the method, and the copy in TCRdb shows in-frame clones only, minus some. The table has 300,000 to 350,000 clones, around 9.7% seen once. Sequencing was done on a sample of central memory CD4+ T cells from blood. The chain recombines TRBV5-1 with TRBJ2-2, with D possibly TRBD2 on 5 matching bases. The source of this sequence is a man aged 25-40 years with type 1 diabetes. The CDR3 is CASSPDSAGELFF. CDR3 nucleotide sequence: TGCGCCAGCAGCCCGGACTCCGCCGGGGAGCTGTTTTTT. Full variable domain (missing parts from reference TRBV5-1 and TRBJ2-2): KAGVTQTPRYLIKTRGQQVTLSCSPISGHRSVSWYQQTPGQGLQFLFEYFSETQRNKGNFPGRFSGRQFSNSRSEMNVSTLELGDSALYLCASSPDSAGELFFGEGSRLTVL.